This record covers a single T cell receptor beta chain. Antigen: not known. The data originate from a study of CD8 T cells in ankylosing spondylitis. Study conclusions and caveats: A TCR beta motif of under 10 highly homologous variants seemed to mark ankylosing spondylitis blood. Reportedly, matched ankylosing spondylitis synovial fluid was significantly enriched for disease-linked clones. CD8+ by phenotype, disease-linked clones were relatively rare in peripheral blood.

TCRdb itself ran the 5' RACE reads through MiXCR, one entry per CDR3 protein. The sample lists around 480,000 distinct CDR3 sequences, 15% to 20% occurring once. Germline V gene sequence: CDR1 DFQATT, CDR2 SNEGSKA (reference sequence). With V trimmed by 4 bases and J by 6 bases, 20 bases remained unmatched. This CDR3 spans 18 amino acids. This TCR was recovered from a male donor with ankylosing spondylitis. V and J are TRBV20-1 and TRBJ2-7; 11 bases line up with TRBD2. Sequenced input: blood, either unsorted or a sorted T cell fraction (not recorded which). CDR3 region: CSAISPGTSGSRPGEQYF. The CDR3 nucleotides are TGCAGTGCTATCAGTCCCGGGACTAGCGGTTCTAGACCGGGCGAGCAGTACTTC.